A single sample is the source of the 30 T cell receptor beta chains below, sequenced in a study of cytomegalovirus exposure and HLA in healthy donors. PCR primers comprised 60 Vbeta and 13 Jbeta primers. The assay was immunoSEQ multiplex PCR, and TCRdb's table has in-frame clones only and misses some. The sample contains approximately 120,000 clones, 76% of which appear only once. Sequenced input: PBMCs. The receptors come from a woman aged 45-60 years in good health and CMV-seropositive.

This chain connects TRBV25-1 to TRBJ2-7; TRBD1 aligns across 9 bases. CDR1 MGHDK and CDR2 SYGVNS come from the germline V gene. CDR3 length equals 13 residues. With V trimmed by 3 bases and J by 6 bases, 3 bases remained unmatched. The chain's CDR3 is CASSDRDRVEQYF. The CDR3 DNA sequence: TGTGCCAGCAGTGACCGGGACAGGGTCGAGCAGTACTTC.

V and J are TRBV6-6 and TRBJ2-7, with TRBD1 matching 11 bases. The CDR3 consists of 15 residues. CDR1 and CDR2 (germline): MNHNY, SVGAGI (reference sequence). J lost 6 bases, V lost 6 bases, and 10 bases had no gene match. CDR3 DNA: TGTGCCAGCAGGGGTCCGGGACAGGGGGTGATCGAGCAGTACTTC. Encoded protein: CASRGPGQGVIEQYF.

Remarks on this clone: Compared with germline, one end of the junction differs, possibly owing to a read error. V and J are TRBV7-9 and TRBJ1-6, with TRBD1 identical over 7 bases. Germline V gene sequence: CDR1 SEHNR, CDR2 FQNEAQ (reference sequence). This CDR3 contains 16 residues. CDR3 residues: CSSRDTGTVINSPLHF. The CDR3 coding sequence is TGTTCCAGCAGGGATACCGGGACAGTAATTAATTCACCCCTCCACTTT.

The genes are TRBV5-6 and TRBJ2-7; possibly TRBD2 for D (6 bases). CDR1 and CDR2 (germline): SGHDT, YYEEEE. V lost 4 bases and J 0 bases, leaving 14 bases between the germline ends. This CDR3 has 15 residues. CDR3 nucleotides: TGTGCCAGCAGCGGCGGGACGTTCGGCTCCTACGAGCAGTACTTC. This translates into CASSGGTFGSYEQYF.

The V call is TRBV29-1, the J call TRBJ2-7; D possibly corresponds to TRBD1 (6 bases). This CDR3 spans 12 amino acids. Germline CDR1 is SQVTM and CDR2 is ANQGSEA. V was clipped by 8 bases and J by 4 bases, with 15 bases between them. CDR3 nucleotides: TGCAGCCTCCGGGACAATAGTTACGAGCAGTACTTC. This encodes CSLRDNSYEQYF.

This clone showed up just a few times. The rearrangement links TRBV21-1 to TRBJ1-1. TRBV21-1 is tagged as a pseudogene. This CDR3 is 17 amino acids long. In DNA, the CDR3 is TGTGCCAGCGCGAAAACCCCTCCGGCGGCGGAGGGCACTGAAGCTTTCTTT. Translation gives CASAKTPPAAEGTEAFF.

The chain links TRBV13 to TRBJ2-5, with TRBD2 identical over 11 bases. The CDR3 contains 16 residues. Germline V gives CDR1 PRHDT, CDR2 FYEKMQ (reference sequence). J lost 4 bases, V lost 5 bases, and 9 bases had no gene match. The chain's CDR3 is CASSPGTSGIAETQYF. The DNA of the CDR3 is TGTGCCAGCAGCCCGGGGACTAGCGGCATCGCAGAGACCCAGTACTTC. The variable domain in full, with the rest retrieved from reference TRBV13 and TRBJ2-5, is AAGVIQSPRHLIKEKRETATLKCYPIPRHDTVYWYQQGPGQDPQFLISFYEKMQSDKGSIPDRFSAQQFSDYHSELNMSSLELGDSALYFCASSPGTSGIAETQYFGPGTRLLVL.

CDR3 sequence reads: CASREGEMNTEAFF. CDR3 nucleotides: TGTGCCAGCAGAGAGGGGGAGATGAACACTGAAGCTTTCTTT. The chain carries TRBV6-5 and TRBJ1-1, with D perhaps TRBD1 (6 bases). The ends were cut back, 6 bases at V and 0 bases at J, with 11 bases in the middle. The germline gives CDR1 MNHEY, CDR2 SVGAGI. The CDR3 is 14 residues long.

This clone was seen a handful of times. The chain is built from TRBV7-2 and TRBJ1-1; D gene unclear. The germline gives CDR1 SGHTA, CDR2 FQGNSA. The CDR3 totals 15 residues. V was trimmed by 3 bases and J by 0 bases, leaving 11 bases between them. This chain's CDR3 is CASSFQATLNTEAFF. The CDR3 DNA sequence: TGTGCCAGCAGCTTTCAGGCGACCCTGAACACTGAAGCTTTCTTT.

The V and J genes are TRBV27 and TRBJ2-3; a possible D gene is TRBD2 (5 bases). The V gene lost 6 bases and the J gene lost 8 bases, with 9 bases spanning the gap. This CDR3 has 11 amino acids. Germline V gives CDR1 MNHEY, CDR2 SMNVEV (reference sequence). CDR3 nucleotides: TGTGCCAGCAGCAGCCGGGGTACGCAGTATTTT. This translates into CASSSRGTQYF.

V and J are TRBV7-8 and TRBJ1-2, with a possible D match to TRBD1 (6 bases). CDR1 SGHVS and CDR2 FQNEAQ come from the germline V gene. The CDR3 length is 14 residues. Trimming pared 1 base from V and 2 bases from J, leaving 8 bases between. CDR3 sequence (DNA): TGTGCCAGCAGCTTAGGGACAGCCAACTATGGCTACACCTTC. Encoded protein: CASSLGTANYGYTF.

CDR3 nucleotide sequence: TGCGCCAGCAGCTTGGTGAATACGGGAGGCTACACCTTC. This translates into CASSLVNTGGYTF. The J gene is TRBJ1-2, the V gene TRBV5-1, with no clear D. The ends were cut back, 0 bases at V and 8 bases at J, with 11 bases in the middle. CDR1 is SGHRS and CDR2 is YFSETQ in the germline V gene. The length of the CDR3 is 13 residues. The variable domain in full, with the rest retrieved from reference TRBV5-1 and TRBJ1-2, is KAGVTQTPRYLIKTRGQQVTLSCSPISGHRSVSWYQQTPGQGLQFLFEYFSETQRNKGNFPGRFSGRQFSNSRSEMNVSTLELGDSALYLCASSLVNTGGYTFGSGTRLTVV.

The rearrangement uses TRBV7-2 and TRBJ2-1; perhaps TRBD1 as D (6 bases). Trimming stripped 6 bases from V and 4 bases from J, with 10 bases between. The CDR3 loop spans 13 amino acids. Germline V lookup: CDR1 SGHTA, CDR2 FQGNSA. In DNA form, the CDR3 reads TGTGCCAGCAGACAAACAGGGTACAATGAGCAGTTCTTC. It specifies CASRQTGYNEQFF.

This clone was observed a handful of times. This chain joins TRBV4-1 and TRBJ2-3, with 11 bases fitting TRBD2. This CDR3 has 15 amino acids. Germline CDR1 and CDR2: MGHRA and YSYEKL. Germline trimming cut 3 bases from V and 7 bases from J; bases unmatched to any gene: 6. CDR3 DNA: TGCGCCAGCAGCCAGGAGACTAGCGGGACAAATACGCAGTATTTT. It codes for CASSQETSGTNTQYF.

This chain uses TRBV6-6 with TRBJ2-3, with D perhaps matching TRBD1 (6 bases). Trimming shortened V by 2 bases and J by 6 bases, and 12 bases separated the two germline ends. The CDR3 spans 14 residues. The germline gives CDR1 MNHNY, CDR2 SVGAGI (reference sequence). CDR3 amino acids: CASSYVNRADTQYF. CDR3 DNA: TGTGCCAGCAGTTACGTTAACAGGGCGGATACGCAGTATTTT.

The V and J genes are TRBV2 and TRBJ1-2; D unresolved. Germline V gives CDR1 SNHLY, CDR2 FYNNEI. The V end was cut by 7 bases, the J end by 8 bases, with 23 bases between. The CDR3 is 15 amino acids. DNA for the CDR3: TGTGCCAGCATCCTTGGGTCAGTAGCCGCGGGGGGCTACACCTTC. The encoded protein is CASILGSVAAGGYTF.

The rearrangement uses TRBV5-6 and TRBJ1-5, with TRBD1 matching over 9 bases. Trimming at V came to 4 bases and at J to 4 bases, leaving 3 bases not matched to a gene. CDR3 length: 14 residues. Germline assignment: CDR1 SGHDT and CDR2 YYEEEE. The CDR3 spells CASSNRGLNQPQHF. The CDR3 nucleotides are TGTGCCAGCAGCAACAGGGGGCTTAATCAGCCCCAGCATTTT.

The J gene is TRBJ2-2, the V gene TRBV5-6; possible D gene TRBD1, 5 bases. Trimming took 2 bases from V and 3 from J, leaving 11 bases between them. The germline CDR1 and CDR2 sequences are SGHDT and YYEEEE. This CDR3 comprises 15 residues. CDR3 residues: CASSFAQVYTGELFF. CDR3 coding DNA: TGTGCCAGCAGCTTTGCACAGGTATACACCGGGGAGCTGTTTTTT. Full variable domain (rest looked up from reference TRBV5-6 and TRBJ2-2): DAGVTQSPTHLIKTRGQQVTLRCSPKSGHDTVSWYQQALGQGPQFIFQYYEEEERQRGNFPDRFSGHQFPNYSSELNVNALLLGDSALYLCASSFAQVYTGELFFGEGSRLTVL.

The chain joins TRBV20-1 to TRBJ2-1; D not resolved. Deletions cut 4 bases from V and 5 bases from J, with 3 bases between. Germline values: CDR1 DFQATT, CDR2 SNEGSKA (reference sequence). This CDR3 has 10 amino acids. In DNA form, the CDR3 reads TGCAGTGCTACCGACAATGAGCAGTTCTTC. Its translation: CSATDNEQFF.

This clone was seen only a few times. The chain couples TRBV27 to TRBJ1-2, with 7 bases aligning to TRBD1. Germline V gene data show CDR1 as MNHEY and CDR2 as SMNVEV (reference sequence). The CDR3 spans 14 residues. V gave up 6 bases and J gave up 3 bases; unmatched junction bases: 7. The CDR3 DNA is TGTGCCAGCAGCCCCACAGGGGATGACTATGGCTACACCTTC. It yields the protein CASSPTGDDYGYTF.

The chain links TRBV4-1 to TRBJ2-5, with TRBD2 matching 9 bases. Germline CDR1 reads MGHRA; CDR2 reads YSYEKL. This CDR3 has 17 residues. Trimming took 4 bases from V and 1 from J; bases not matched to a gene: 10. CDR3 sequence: CASSPSQTSGFQETQYF. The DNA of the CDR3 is TGCGCCAGCAGCCCATCGCAGACTAGCGGCTTCCAAGAGACCCAGTACTTC.

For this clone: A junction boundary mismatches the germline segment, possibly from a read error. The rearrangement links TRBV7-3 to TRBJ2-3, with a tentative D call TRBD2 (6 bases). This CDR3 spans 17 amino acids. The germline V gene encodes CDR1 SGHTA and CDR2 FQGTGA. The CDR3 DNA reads TGTGCCGGCAGCCCAATCCATCGGAGGGATAGCACAGATACGCAGTATTTT. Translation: CAGSPIHRRDSTDTQYF.

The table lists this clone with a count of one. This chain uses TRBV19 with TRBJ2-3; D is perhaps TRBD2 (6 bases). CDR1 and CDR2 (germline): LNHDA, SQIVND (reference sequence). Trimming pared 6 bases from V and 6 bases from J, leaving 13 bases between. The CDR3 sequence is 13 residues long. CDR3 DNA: TGTGCCAGTAGGCACTCTCTAGCGGATACGCAGTATTTT. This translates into CASRHSLADTQYF.

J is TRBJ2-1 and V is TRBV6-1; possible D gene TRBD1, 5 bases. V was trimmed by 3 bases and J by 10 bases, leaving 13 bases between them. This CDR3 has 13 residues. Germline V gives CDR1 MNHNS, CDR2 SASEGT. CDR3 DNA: TGTGCCAGCAGTGAGCCGGGCAGGGTCGAGCAGTTCTTC. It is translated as CASSEPGRVEQFF.

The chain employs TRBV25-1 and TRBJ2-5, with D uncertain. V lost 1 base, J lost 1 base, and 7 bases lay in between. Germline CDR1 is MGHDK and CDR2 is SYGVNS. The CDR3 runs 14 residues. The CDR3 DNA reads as TGTGCCAGCAGTGAATCGAGAGCCCAAGAGACCCAGTACTTC. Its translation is CASSESRAQETQYF.

CDR3 amino acids: CASSVLLGGGDEQYF. CDR3 nucleotide sequence: TGCGCCAGCAGCGTCCTTCTGGGCGGGGGCGACGAGCAGTACTTC. V is TRBV5-1 and J is TRBJ2-7; tentative D call: TRBD2 (7 bases). V was clipped by 4 bases and J by 5 bases, with 19 bases between them. Germline CDR1 and CDR2: SGHRS and YFSETQ. This CDR3 has 15 residues. Filled out from reference TRBV5-1 and TRBJ2-7, the complete variable domain reads KAGVTQTPRYLIKTRGQQVTLSCSPISGHRSVSWYQQTPGQGLQFLFEYFSETQRNKGNFPGRFSGRQFSNSRSEMNVSTLELGDSALYLCASSVLLGGGDEQYFGPGTRLTVT.

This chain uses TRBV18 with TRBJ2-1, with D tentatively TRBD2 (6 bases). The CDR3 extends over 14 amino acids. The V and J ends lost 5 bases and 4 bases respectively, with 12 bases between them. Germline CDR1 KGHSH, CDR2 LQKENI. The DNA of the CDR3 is TGTGCCAGCTCAGAGGTAGCGGCTTACAATGAGCAGTTCTTC. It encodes CASSEVAAYNEQFF. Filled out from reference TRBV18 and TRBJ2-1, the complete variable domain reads NAGVMQNPRHLVRRRGQEARLRCSPMKGHSHVYWYRQLPEEGLKFMVYLQKENIIDESGMPKERFSAEFPKEGPSILRIQQVVRGDSAAYFCASSEVAAYNEQFFGPGTRLTVL.

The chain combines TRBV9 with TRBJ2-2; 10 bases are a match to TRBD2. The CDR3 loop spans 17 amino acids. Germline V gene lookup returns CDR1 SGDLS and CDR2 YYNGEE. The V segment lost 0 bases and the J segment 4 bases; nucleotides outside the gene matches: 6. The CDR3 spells CASSVATLAGVTGELFF. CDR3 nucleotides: TGTGCCAGCAGCGTAGCTACCCTAGCGGGAGTCACCGGGGAGCTGTTTTTT.

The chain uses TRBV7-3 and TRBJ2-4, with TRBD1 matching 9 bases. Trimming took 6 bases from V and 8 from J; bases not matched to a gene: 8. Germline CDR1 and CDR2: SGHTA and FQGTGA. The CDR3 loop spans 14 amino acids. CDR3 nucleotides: TGTGCCAGCAGTACAGGGGGCGTTCGGGACATTCAGTACTTC. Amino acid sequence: CASSTGGVRDIQYF. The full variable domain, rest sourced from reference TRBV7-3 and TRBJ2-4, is GAGVSQTPSNKVTEKGKYVELRCDPISGHTALYWYRQSLGQGPEFLIYFQGTGAADDSGLPNDRFFAVRPEGSVSTLKIQRTERGDSAVYLCASSTGGVRDIQYFGAGTRLSVL.

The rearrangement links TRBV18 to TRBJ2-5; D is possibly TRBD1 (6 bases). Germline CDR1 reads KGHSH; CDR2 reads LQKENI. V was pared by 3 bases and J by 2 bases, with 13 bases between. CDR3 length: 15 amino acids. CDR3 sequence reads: CASSPWDTLQETQYF. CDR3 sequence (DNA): TGTGCCAGCTCACCCTGGGACACGCTTCAAGAGACCCAGTACTTC.